This T cell receptor (beta chain) comes out of a study of shared clonotypes between healthy human individuals. Study conclusions and caveats: Larger estimated richness was generally recorded for naive subsets relative to memory subsets.

Terminally differentiated effector memory CD45RA+ cells were left out of the naive CD8 fraction, which was CD45RO-negative and positively selected for CCR7. This clone was picked up one time. Its antigen is currently unknown. Germline trimming cut 5 bases from V and 1 base from J; bases unmatched to any gene: 8. This CDR3 has 16 amino acids. Per germline, CDR1 SGHTA and CDR2 FQGNSA. The assay ran at deep level. Replicate PCRs for sorted subsets used 200 ng DNA; this equaled about 30,000 T cell genomes. This table comes from immunoSEQ multiplex PCR, and its TCRdb copy is limited to in-frame clones, with some not included. The sample contains around 2,000,000 clones, about 94% of which appear only once.

V is TRBV7-2 and J is TRBJ2-3; TRBD2 aligns across 8 bases. The TCR was taken from a man aged 18 to 30 in good health. Sequencing was done on a sample of naive CD8+ T cells sorted from blood. The CDR3 nucleotides are TGTGCCAGCAGCCCCGGGGCGCGGGAGGGCACAGATACGCAGTATTTT. Translating it yields CASSPGAREGTDTQYF.